These 23 T cell receptor beta chains came from one sample sequenced in a study of Graves' ophthalmopathy and Graves' hyperthyroidism. RNA transcripts served as template for amplifying TCR beta CDR3 sequences. Following a first-round RT-PCR that used HTBI primers, a second-round multiplex PCR was carried out. One entry per CDR3 protein results from TCRdb running MiXCR on the multiplex PCR reads. The table lists 200,000 to 250,000 distinct CDR3 sequences, 45% of them singletons. Sequenced material: peripheral blood. Receptors originate from an adult man with Graves' ophthalmopathy.

This clonotype was found a few times. The chain employs TRBV2 and TRBJ2-7; the D gene could be TRBD1 or TRBD2 (5 bases each). Per germline, CDR1 SNHLY and CDR2 FYNNEI. The CDR3 is made up of 12 amino acids. V lost 3 bases to trimming and J lost 6 bases, with 9 bases between them. The CDR3 spells CASSDSGLEQYF. The DNA for the CDR3 is TGTGCCAGCAGTGATTCGGGGCTCGAGCAGTACTTC. Combining the CDR3 with reference TRBV2 and TRBJ2-7 gives the whole variable domain EPEVTQTPSHQVTQMGQEVILRCVPISNHLYFYWYRQILGQKVEFLVSFYNNEISEKSEIFDDQFSVERPDGSNFTLKIRSTKLEDSAMYFCASSDSGLEQYFGPGTRLTVT.

This clonotype has a handful of counts. The chain employs TRBV12-3 or TRBV12-4 and TRBJ1-2, with D perhaps matching TRBD1 (6 bases). The CDR3 length is 13 residues. V was pared by 3 bases and J by 6 bases, with 11 bases between. CDR3 protein: CASSFQGRDGYTF. In nucleotides, the CDR3 is TGTGCCAGCAGTTTTCAGGGGAGGGATGGCTACACCTTC.

V gene TRBV11-3 combines with J gene TRBJ2-5; 11 bases are shared with TRBD2. The CDR3 is 16 amino acids. Germline-derived CDR1 and CDR2 are SGHNT and YENEEA. J lost 5 bases, V lost 1 base, and 6 bases had no gene match. The CDR3 protein is CASSLVASGRWETQYF. CDR3 DNA sequence: TGTGCCAGCAGCTTAGTCGCTAGCGGGAGGTGGGAGACCCAGTACTTC.

The chain has TRBV7-2 and TRBJ1-4, with TRBD1 as a possible D gene (5 bases). The CDR3 loop spans 17 amino acids. Trimming pared 3 bases from V and 5 bases from J, leaving 19 bases between. Germline V lookup: CDR1 SGHTA, CDR2 FQGNSA. The CDR3 DNA is TGTGCCAGCAGCTTGCGTCGACAGCAGAACTTGAATGAAAAACTGTTTTTT. Encoded protein: CASSLRRQQNLNEKLFF.

V usage is TRBV27 and J usage is TRBJ1-1, with D maybe TRBD1 (6 bases). Germline V gene data show CDR1 as MNHEY and CDR2 as SMNVEV (reference sequence). The CDR3 extends over 14 amino acids. V was trimmed by 4 bases and J by 3 bases, leaving 12 bases between them. The CDR3 coding sequence is TGTGCCAGCAGTTCGCAGGGGAGGTACACTGAAGCTTTCTTT. The encoded protein is CASSSQGRYTEAFF.

The count of this clonotype is one. The germline gene is not matched at one end of the junction; a read error may be the cause. The rearrangement joins TRBV7-3 to TRBJ2-5, with a weak D call TRBD2 (6 bases). Germline loops: CDR1 SGHTA, CDR2 FQGTGA. This CDR3 contains 14 residues. CDR3 protein: CAGSLSSAQETQYF. The CDR3 DNA follows: TGTGCCGGCAGCTTATCTAGCGCTCAAGAGACCCAGTACTTC.

This rearrangement joins TRBV7-2 to TRBJ1-1; unclear D gene. The V gene lost 8 bases and the J gene lost 7 bases, with 23 bases spanning the gap. Germline values: CDR1 SGHTA, CDR2 FQGNSA. The CDR3 has 15 residues. The CDR3 loop reads CASSSGGRPQLEAFF. As DNA, the CDR3 is TGTGCCAGCTCAAGCGGCGGACGGCCACAACTTGAAGCTTTCTTT.

This chain joins TRBV7-9 and TRBJ1-4; possibly TRBD1 for D (5 bases). From germline, CDR1 is SEHNR and CDR2 FQNEAQ (reference sequence). V lost 7 bases, J lost 6 bases, and 15 bases lay in between. The CDR3 runs 14 residues. The CDR3 DNA sequence: TGTGCCAGCACCGAAAGGGGCGGGGATGAAAAACTGTTTTTT. Encoded protein: CASTERGGDEKLFF.

The chain joins TRBV6-1 to TRBJ2-5; D remains unclear. The CDR3 totals 13 residues. Germline assignment: CDR1 MNHNS and CDR2 SASEGT. Trimming took 0 bases from V and 13 from J, leaving 15 bases between them. Written as DNA, the CDR3 is TGTGCCAGCAGTGAAGCGCATATGACACGGATGTACTTC. Its protein is CASSEAHMTRMYF.

This clonotype was picked up many times. The gene calls are TRBV7-9 and TRBJ1-2; 7 nucleotides align to TRBD1. Trimming removed 8 bases from V and 5 bases from J; junction bases left unmatched: 11. The germline V gene has CDR1 SEHNR and CDR2 FQNEAQ (reference sequence). CDR3 length: 14 residues. Here the CDR3 reads CASGRQGGAYGYTF. The CDR3 nucleotides are TGTGCCAGCGGAAGGCAGGGGGGCGCGTATGGCTACACCTTC.

This clonotype was found a few times. The V and J genes are TRBV20-1 and TRBJ2-2; D call uncertain. Looked up from germline, CDR1 is DFQATT and CDR2 is SNEGSKA (reference sequence). V lost 0 bases and J 1 base, leaving 6 bases between the germline ends. The CDR3 is made up of 14 amino acids. CDR3 in amino acids: CSAREEGNTGELFF. The CDR3 nucleotides are TGCAGTGCTAGAGAAGAAGGGAACACCGGGGAGCTGTTTTTT.

This chain links TRBV29-1 with TRBJ2-5; weak D call: TRBD2 (5 bases). V was cut by 6 bases and J by 5 bases, with 22 bases left in between. Germline CDR1 reads SQVTM; CDR2 reads ANQGSEA. The CDR3 runs 15 residues. Here the CDR3 reads CSVRGGPVRVETQYF. The CDR3 region has the DNA TGCAGCGTCCGAGGAGGTCCAGTCCGGGTTGAGACCCAGTACTTC.

The chain joins TRBV6-6 to TRBJ1-5; TRBD1 might be the D (6 bases). Germline assignment: CDR1 MNHNY and CDR2 SVGAGI (reference sequence). This CDR3 contains 13 residues. V shed 7 bases and J shed 5 bases, with 12 bases lying between them. As DNA, the CDR3 is TGTGCCAGCATATCAGGGGCGGATCAGCCCCAGCATTTT. Its protein is CASISGADQPQHF.

The table lists this clonotype with many counts. V and J are TRBV2 and TRBJ1-6; no reliable D call. The CDR3 spans 11 residues. Germline CDR1 is SNHLY and CDR2 is FYNNEI. Trimming stripped 4 bases from V and 7 bases from J, with 2 bases between. For the CDR3, the DNA is TGTGCCAGCAGTGTAAATTCACCCCTCCACTTT. It codes for CASSVNSPLHF.

The chain joins TRBV9 to TRBJ1-1; 7 nucleotides align to TRBD1. V shed 7 bases and J 7 bases; nucleotides not matched to a gene: 7. Germline-derived CDR1 and CDR2 are SGDLS and YYNGEE. The CDR3 totals 12 residues. As DNA, the CDR3 is TGTGCCAGCTCACAAGGGACAGATGAAGCTTTCTTT. This sequence encodes CASSQGTDEAFF.

On this clonotype itself: A read error may produce the germline difference seen at one junction end. The V call is TRBV2, the J call TRBJ2-7; 9 bases are shared with TRBD1. The CDR3 runs 13 residues. Per germline, CDR1 SNHLY and CDR2 FYNNEI. The DNA for the CDR3 is TGCGCCAGCAGCGGGACAGGGAGCTACGAGCAGTACTTC. It specifies CASSGTGSYEQYF.

This clonotype was detected once. The chain links TRBV4-1 to TRBJ1-3; D gene uncertain. Trimming cost V 4 bases and J 0 bases, with 10 bases left between them. The germline CDR1 and CDR2 sequences are MGHRA and YSYEKL. The CDR3 loop spans 15 amino acids. The CDR3 reads CASSPLWLSGNTIYF. In DNA, the CDR3 is TGCGCCAGCAGCCCCCTGTGGCTCTCTGGAAACACCATATATTTT.

Ten or more counts support this clonotype. V is TRBV25-1 and J is TRBJ2-2; no clear D gene. The V end lost 1 base, the J end lost 3 bases, and 12 bases lay between the germline ends. CDR1 is MGHDK, CDR2 SYGVNS, per germline. The CDR3 runs to 16 residues. The CDR3 bases are TGTGCCAGCAGTGAATCTCGGGCCAGCGACACCGGGGAGCTGTTTTTT. It is translated as CASSESRASDTGELFF.

This clonotype was counted only a few times. The rearrangement joins TRBV9 to TRBJ1-3, with 8 bases fitting TRBD1. The CDR3 spans 16 residues. V trimming: 3 bases; J trimming: 3 bases; junction bases outside the gene matches: 8. Germline CDR1 reads SGDLS; CDR2 reads YYNGEE. The CDR3 DNA reads TGTGCCAGCAGCGCCATGGACAGGGTCGGTGGAAACACCATATATTTT. It is translated as CASSAMDRVGGNTIYF. Looking up the rest from reference TRBV9 and TRBJ1-3 gives the full variable domain: DSGVTQTPKHLITATGQRVTLRCSPRSGDLSVYWYQQSLDQGLQFLIQYYNGEERAKGNILERFSAQQFPDLHSELNLSSLELGDSALYFCASSAMDRVGGNTIYFGEGSWLTVV.

This chain joins TRBV7-3 and TRBJ1-6, with 10 bases aligning to TRBD1. Germline V gene data show CDR1 as SGHTA and CDR2 as FQGTGA. The ends lost 5 bases at V and 6 bases at J; junction bases unmatched: 4. The CDR3 spans 15 residues. CDR3 loop: CASSRGQGINSPLHF. CDR3 nucleotide sequence: TGTGCCAGCAGCCGGGGACAGGGGATTAATTCACCCCTCCACTTT. Combining the CDR3 with reference TRBV7-3 and TRBJ1-6 gives the whole variable domain GAGVSQTPSNKVTEKGKYVELRCDPISGHTALYWYRQSLGQGPEFLIYFQGTGAADDSGLPNDRFFAVRPEGSVSTLKIQRTERGDSAVYLCASSRGQGINSPLHFGNGTRLTVT.

On this clonotype: A junction end diverges from the germline sequence, so it may reflect a read error. The V call is TRBV14, the J call TRBJ1-6, with D hard to call. The end of the DNA aligns better with TRBJ2-5, so the J call may be wrong. The CDR3 totals 15 residues. Germline assignment: CDR1 SGHDN and CDR2 FVKESK. The CDR3 coding sequence is TGTGCCAGCAGCCAAGGCCCCCCCTTCCAAGGGACCCAGTACTTC. This sequence encodes CASSQGPPFQGTQYF.

The chain joins TRBV2 to TRBJ1-1; perhaps TRBD1 as D (5 bases). Per germline, CDR1 SNHLY and CDR2 FYNNEI. The V end was cut by 4 bases, the J end by 11 bases, with 20 bases between. This CDR3 is built from 14 residues. DNA of the CDR3: TGTGCCAGCAGTGGTTTTGGCGGGCTTGGGGCGGCTTTCTTT. Amino acids: CASSGFGGLGAAFF. Full variable domain (rest looked up from reference TRBV2 and TRBJ1-1): EPEVTQTPSHQVTQMGQEVILRCVPISNHLYFYWYRQILGQKVEFLVSFYNNEISEKSEIFDDQFSVERPDGSNFTLKIRSTKLEDSAMYFCASSGFGGLGAAFFGQGTRLTVV.

The chain has TRBV9 and TRBJ2-7; 7 nucleotides agree with TRBD1. Trimming removed 4 bases from V and 3 bases from J; junction bases left unmatched: 7. The CDR3 is made up of 14 amino acids. Germline V gene data show CDR1 as SGDLS and CDR2 as YYNGEE. CDR3 protein: CASSRQGVGYEQYF. The CDR3 DNA follows: TGTGCCAGCAGCCGACAGGGAGTGGGCTACGAGCAGTACTTC.